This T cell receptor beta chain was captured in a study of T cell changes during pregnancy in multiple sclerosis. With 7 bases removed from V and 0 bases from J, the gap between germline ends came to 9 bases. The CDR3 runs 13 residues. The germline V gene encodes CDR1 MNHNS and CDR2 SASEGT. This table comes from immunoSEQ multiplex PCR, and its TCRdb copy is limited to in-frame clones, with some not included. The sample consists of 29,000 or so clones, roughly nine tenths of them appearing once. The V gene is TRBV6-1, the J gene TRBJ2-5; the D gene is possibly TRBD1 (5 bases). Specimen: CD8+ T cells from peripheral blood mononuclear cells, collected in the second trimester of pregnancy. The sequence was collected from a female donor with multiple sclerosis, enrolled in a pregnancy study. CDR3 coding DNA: TGTGCCAGCACGACAGAGTACCAAGAGACCCAGTACTTC. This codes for CASTTEYQETQYF.